The present T cell receptor (beta chain) was sequenced within a study of cytomegalovirus exposure and HLA in healthy donors. As to this clone: Its target is not known.

Primers included in the PCR were 60 Vbeta and 13 Jbeta primers. TCRdb's copy holds only in-frame clones and misses some; the assay was immunoSEQ multiplex PCR. This sample has 90,000 to 150,000 clones, with about 79% found just once. The study's findings and limits: Later, TCR association rates were found to vary by HLA locus, highest for DRB1 and lowest for HLA-C. A missense DCLRE1C variant was associated with V- and J-gene trimming of TCR beta chains in a later analysis, and an independent cohort replicated the association.

This CDR3 has 15 amino acids. V was pared by 3 bases and J by 5 bases, with 7 bases of the junction left unmatched. Germline CDR1 reads SGHDN; CDR2 reads FVKESK. The receptor's source is a human donor in good health. The material sequenced was PBMCs. The chain carries TRBV14 and TRBJ2-1; 7 bases match TRBD1. CDR3: CASSHLGTANNEQFF. The CDR3 coding sequence is TGTGCCAGCAGCCACCTCGGGACAGCAAACAATGAGCAGTTCTTC.